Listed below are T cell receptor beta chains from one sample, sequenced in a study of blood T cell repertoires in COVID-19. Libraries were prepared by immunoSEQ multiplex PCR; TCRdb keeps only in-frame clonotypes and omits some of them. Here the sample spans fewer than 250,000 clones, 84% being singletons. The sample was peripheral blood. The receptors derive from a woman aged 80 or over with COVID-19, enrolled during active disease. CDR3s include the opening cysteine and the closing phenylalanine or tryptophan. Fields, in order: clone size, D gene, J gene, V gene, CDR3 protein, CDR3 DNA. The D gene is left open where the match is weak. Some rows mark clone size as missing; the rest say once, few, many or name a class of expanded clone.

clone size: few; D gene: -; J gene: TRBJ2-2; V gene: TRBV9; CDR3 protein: CASSVVSGFTGELFF; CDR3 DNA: TGTGCCAGCAGCGTAGTTTCAGGATTCACCGGGGAGCTGTTTTTT
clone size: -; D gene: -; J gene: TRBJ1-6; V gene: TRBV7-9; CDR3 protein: CASPASSTVNSPLHF; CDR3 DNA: TGTGCCAGTCCAGCTTCGTCGACAGTTAATTCACCCCTCCACTTT
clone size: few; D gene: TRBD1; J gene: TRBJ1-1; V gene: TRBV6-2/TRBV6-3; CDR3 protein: CASSRTGGVTEAFF; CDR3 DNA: TGTGCCAGCAGCCGGACAGGGGGCGTCACTGAAGCTTTCTTT
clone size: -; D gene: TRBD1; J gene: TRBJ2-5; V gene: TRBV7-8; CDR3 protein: CASTRDRVFPLQETQYF; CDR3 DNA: TGTGCCAGCACCCGGGACAGGGTTTTTCCACTACAAGAGACCCAGTACTTC
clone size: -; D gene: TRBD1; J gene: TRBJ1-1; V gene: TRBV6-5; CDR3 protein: CAIRGDSRWFF; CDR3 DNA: TGTGCCATACGAGGGGACAGCCGGTGGTTCTTT
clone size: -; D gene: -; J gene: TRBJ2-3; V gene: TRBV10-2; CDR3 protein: CATQSLSITDTQYF; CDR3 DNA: TGCGCCACCCAAAGTTTAAGCATCACAGATACGCAGTATTTT
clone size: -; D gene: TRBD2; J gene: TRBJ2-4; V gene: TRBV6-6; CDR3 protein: CASSLFGLAGYATAKNIQYF; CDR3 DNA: TGTGCCAGCAGCTTATTTGGACTAGCGGGGTATGCTACGGCCAAAAACATTCAGTACTTC
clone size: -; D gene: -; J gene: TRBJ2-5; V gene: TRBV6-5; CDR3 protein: CASSRKGGAQETQYF; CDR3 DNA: TGTGCCAGCAGCCGGAAGGGGGGGGCCCAAGAGACCCAGTACTTC
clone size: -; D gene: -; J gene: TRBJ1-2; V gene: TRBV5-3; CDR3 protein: CARSSTGYTF; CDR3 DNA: TGTGCCAGAAGCTCTACTGGCTACACCTTC
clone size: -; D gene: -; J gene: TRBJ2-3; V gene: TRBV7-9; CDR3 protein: CASIRGQSTDTQYF; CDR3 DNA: TGTGCCAGCATCAGGGGTCAAAGCACAGATACGCAGTATTTT
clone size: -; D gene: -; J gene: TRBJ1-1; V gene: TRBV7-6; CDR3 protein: CASSFNMNTEAFF; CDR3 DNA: TGTGCCAGCAGCTTTAATATGAACACTGAAGCTTTCTTT
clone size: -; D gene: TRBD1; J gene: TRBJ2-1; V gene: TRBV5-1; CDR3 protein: CASSLVTGTGISEQFF; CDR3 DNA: TGCGCCAGCAGCCTGGTGACAGGGACAGGTATTAGTGAGCAGTTCTTC
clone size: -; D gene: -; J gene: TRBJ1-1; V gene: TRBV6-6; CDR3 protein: CASSYSEAEAFF; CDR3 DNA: TGTGCCAGCAGTTACTCGGAGGCTGAAGCTTTCTTT
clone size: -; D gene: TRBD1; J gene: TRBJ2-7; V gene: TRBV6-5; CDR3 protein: CASRKDRDGDEQYF; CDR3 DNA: TGTGCCAGCAGAAAAGACAGGGACGGCGACGAGCAGTACTTC
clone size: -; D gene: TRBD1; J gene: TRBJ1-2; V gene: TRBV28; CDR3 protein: CASRHTGGSYGYTF; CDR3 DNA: TGTGCCAGCAGGCATACAGGGGGTAGCTATGGCTACACCTTC
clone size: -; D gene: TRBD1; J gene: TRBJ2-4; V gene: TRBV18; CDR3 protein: CASSPQGGSKNIQYF; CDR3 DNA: TGTGCCAGCTCACCACAAGGGGGCTCCAAAAACATTCAGTACTTC
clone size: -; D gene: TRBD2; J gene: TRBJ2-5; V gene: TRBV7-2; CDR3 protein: CASSPRAGVGVGTQYF; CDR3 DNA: TGTGCCAGCAGCCCAAGGGCGGGGGTTGGGGTTGGGACCCAGTACTTC
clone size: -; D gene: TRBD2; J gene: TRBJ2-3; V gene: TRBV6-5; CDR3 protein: CASASGGDTDTQYF; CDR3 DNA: TGTGCCAGCGCTAGCGGGGGAGACACAGATACGCAGTATTTT
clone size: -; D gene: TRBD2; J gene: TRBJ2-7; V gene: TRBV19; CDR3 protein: CASSISLAGTYEQYF; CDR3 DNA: TGTGCCAGTAGTATATCACTAGCGGGAACCTACGAGCAGTACTTC
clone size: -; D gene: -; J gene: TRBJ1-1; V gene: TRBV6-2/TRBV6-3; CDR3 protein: CASSYGGTSGTEAFF; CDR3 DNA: TGTGCCAGCAGTTACGGAGGGACGAGCGGCACTGAAGCTTTCTTT
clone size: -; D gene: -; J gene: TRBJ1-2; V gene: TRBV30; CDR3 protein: CAWTLRGDGYTF; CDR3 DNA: TGTGCCTGGACCCTCAGGGGTGATGGCTACACCTTC
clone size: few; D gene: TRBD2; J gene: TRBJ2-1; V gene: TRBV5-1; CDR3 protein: CASSVLAGQDNEQFF; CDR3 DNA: TGCGCCAGCAGCGTACTAGCGGGGCAGGACAATGAGCAGTTCTTC
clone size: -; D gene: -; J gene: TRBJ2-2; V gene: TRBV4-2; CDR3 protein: CASSQRGTGELFF; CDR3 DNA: TGTGCCAGCAGCCAAAGAGGGACCGGGGAGCTGTTTTTT
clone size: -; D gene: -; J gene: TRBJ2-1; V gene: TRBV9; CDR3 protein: CASSVAVRDEQFF; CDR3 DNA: TGTGCCAGCAGCGTAGCTGTGAGGGATGAGCAGTTCTTC
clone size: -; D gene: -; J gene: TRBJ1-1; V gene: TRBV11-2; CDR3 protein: CASSQIPGLGTEAFF; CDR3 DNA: TGTGCCAGCAGCCAAATTCCAGGATTGGGCACTGAAGCTTTCTTT
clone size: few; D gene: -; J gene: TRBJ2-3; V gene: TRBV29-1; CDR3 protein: CSVVASTDTQYF; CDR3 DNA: TGCAGCGTTGTAGCTAGCACAGATACGCAGTATTTT
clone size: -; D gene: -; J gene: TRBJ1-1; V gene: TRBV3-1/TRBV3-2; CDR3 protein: CASSQGIPGEAFF; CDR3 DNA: TGTGCCAGCAGCCAAGGTATTCCGGGTGAAGCTTTCTTT
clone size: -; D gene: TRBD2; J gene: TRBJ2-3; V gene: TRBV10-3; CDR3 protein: CAISKGLAGSTDTQYF; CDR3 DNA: TGTGCCATCAGTAAAGGACTAGCGGGTAGCACAGATACGCAGTATTTT
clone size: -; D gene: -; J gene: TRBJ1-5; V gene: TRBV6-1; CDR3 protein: CASRQSDQPQHF; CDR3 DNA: TGTGCCAGCAGGCAGTCCGATCAGCCCCAGCATTTT
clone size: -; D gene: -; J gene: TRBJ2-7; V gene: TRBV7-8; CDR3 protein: CASSQDSSYEQYF; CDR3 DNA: TGTGCCAGCAGCCAGGACAGCTCCTACGAGCAGTACTTC
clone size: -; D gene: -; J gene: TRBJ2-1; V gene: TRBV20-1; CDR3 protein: CSAQSGNEQFF; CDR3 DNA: TGCAGTGCTCAATCGGGGAATGAGCAGTTCTTC
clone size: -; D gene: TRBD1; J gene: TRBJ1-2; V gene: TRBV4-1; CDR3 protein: CASSPTTGDTYGYTF; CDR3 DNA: TGCGCCAGCAGCCCAACCACAGGGGACACCTATGGCTACACCTTC
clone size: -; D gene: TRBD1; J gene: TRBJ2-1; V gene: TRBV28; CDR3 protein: CASRPRQGSSYNEQFF; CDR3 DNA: TGTGCCAGCAGGCCTAGACAGGGGAGCTCCTACAATGAGCAGTTCTTC
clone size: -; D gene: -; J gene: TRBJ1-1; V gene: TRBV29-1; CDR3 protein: CSVANLNTEAFF; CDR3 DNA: TGCAGCGTTGCAAATTTGAACACTGAAGCTTTCTTT
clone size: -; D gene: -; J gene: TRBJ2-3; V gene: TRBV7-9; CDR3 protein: CASSLGSVSTDTQYF; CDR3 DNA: TGTGCCAGCAGCTTAGGTAGTGTGAGCACAGATACGCAGTATTTT
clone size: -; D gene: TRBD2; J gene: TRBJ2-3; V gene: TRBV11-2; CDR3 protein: CASSLEYLAGVKTDTQYF; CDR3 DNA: TGTGCCAGCAGCTTAGAATATCTAGCGGGGGTGAAGACAGATACGCAGTATTTT
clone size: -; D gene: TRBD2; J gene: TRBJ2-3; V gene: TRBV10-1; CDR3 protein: CASSESTGGFSTDTQYF; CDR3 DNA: TGCGCCAGCAGTGAGTCGACGGGAGGCTTTAGCACAGATACGCAGTATTTT
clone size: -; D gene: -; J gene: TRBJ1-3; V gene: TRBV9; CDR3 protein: CASSRGSDALAGNTIYF; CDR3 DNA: TGTGCCAGCAGCAGAGGCTCTGATGCCCTTGCTGGAAACACCATATATTTT
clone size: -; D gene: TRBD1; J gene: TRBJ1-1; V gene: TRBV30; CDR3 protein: CAWTGQYTEAFF; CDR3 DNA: TGTGCCTGGACGGGACAGTACACTGAAGCTTTCTTT
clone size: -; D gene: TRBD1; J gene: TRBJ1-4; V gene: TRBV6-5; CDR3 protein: CASGEQGSGEKLFF; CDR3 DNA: TGTGCCAGCGGGGAACAGGGGTCAGGCGAAAAACTGTTTTTT
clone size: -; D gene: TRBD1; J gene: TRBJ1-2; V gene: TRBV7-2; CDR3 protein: CATRGGLNYGYTF; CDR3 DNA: TGTGCCACTCGAGGGGGCTTGAACTATGGCTACACCTTC
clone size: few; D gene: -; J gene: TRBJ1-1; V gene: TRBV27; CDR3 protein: CASRGGLVGTEAFF; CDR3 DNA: TGTGCCAGCCGGGGGGGGTTGGTGGGCACTGAAGCTTTCTTT
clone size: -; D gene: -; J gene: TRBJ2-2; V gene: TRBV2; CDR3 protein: CASKRGGTPTGELFF; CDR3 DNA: TGTGCCAGCAAAAGGGGCGGAACCCCCACCGGGGAGCTGTTTTTT
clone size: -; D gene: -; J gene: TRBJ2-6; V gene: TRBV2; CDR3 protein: CASTGTGAGANVLTF; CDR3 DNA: TGTGCCAGCACTGGTACGGGGGCTGGGGCCAACGTCCTGACTTTC
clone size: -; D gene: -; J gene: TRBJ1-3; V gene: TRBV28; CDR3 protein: CASSSTTRTIYF; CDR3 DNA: TGTGCCAGCAGTTCCACAACGAGGACCATATATTTT
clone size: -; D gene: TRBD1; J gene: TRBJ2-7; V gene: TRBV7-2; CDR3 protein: CASSLTGTGREQYF; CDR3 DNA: TGTGCCAGCAGCTTAACCGGGACAGGGCGCGAGCAGTACTTC
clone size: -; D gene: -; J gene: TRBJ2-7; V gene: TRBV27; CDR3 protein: CATAPSWVTSSYEQYF; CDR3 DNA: TGTGCCACCGCGCCCTCGTGGGTCACTAGCTCCTACGAGCAGTACTTC
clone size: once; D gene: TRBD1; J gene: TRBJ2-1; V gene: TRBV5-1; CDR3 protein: CASSLGGTGSHNEQFF; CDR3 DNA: TGCGCCAGCAGCTTGGGCGGGACAGGGTCGCACAATGAGCAGTTCTTC
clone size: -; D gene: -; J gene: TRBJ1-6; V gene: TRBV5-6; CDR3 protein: CASSLFSSYNSPLHF; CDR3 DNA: TGTGCCAGCAGCTTGTTCAGCTCCTATAATTCACCCCTCCACTTT
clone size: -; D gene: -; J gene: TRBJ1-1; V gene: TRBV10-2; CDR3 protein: CASSEVGGPNEAFF; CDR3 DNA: TGCGCCAGCAGTGAAGTGGGGGGGCCCAATGAAGCTTTCTTT
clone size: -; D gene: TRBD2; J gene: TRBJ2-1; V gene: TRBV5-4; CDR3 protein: CASSFYGGAYNEQFF; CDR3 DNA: TGTGCCAGCAGCTTTTACGGGGGGGCCTACAATGAGCAGTTCTTC
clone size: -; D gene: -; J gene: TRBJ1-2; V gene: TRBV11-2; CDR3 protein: CASSPDRPYGYTF; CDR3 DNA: TGTGCCAGCAGCCCAGACAGGCCTTATGGCTACACCTTC
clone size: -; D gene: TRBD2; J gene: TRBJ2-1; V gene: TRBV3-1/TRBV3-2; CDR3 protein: CASSQDTSGGLEQFF; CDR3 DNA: TGTGCCAGCAGCCAAGATACTAGCGGGGGTCTTGAGCAGTTCTTC
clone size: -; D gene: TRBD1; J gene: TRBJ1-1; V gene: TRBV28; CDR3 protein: CASRTGRTEAFF; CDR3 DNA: TGTGCCAGCCGGACAGGACGCACTGAAGCTTTCTTT
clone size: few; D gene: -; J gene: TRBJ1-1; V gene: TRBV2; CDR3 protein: CASSLARGTEAFF; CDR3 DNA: TGTGCCAGCTCACTCGCCCGGGGCACTGAAGCTTTCTTT
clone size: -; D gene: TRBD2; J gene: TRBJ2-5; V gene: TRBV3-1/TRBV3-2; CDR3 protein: CASSQEGGNSQYF; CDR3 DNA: TGTGCCAGCAGCCAAGAGGGGGGGAATTCCCAGTACTTC
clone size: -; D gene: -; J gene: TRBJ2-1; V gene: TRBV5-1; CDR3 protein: CASSFGLNEQFF; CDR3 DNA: TGCGCCAGCAGCTTTGGCCTCAATGAGCAGTTCTTC
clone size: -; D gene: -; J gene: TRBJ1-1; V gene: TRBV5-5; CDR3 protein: CASSFGPVAGTEAFF; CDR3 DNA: TGTGCCAGCAGCTTTGGGCCGGTCGCCGGCACTGAAGCTTTCTTT
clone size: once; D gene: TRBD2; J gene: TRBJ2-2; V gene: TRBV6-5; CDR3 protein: CASKEGSGDTGELFF; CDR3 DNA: TGTGCCAGCAAGGAAGGTAGCGGGGACACCGGGGAGCTGTTTTTT